This T cell receptor (beta chain) was observed in a study of cytomegalovirus exposure and HLA in healthy donors. Findings and caveats of the study: Most observed TCR sequences were rare, whereas some public TCRs were detected in many donors. It was reportedly the case that the classifier diagnosed cytomegalovirus status with high specificity and sensitivity.

Germline CDR1 is MNHNY and CDR2 is SVGAGI (reference sequence). V lost 7 bases and J lost 8; bases outside the gene matches: 6. The CDR3 loop spans 13 amino acids. A remark on this clone: What it binds is not known.

TCRdb keeps only in-frame clones here, not all; method: immunoSEQ multiplex PCR. The sample has fewer than 150,000 clones; around 90% are singletons. The sequenced sample was PBMCs. This receptor was identified in a woman aged 18-29 years in good health and CMV-seropositive. The rearrangement joins TRBV6-6 to TRBJ1-2, with 11 bases aligning to TRBD1. CDR3: CASTPDRGQGYTF. As DNA, the CDR3 is TGTGCCAGCACCCCGGACAGGGGGCAAGGCTACACCTTC.